A single sample gave rise to the 5 T cell receptor beta chains below, sequenced in a study of PD-L1 blockade in urothelial cancer. Time point: pretreatment peripheral blood. Only in-frame clones appear in the TCRdb table, and some are missing; sequencing was by immunoSEQ multiplex PCR. The repertoire holds about 45,000 clones, with approximately 90% as singletons. The sample here was PBMCs, taken around atezolizumab (anti-PD-L1) treatment. The receptors come from a donor at least 40 years old with urothelial cancer.

The chain recombines TRBV5-1 with TRBJ2-1; 9 bases align to TRBD2. This CDR3 comprises 20 residues. J was trimmed by 2 bases and V by 3 bases; bases with no gene match: 18. CDR1 and CDR2 from the germline V gene are SGHRS and YFSETQ. The CDR3 sequence is CASSSTLSGRGRGAYNEQFF. The CDR3 DNA follows: TGCGCCAGCAGCTCCACCCTTAGCGGGAGAGGGAGAGGGGCCTACAATGAGCAGTTCTTC. The full variable domain, in which reference TRBV5-1 and TRBJ2-1 provide the parts outside the CDR3, is KAGVTQTPRYLIKTRGQQVTLSCSPISGHRSVSWYQQTPGQGLQFLFEYFSETQRNKGNFPGRFSGRQFSNSRSEMNVSTLELGDSALYLCASSSTLSGRGRGAYNEQFFGPGTRLTVL.

The chain uses TRBV7-9 and TRBJ1-3, with D uncertain. V was cut by 1 base and J by 10 bases, with 11 bases left in between. The CDR3 consists of 13 residues. From germline, CDR1 is SEHNR and CDR2 FQNEAQ (reference sequence). The CDR3 here is CASSLGVWRTIYF. The CDR3 region has the DNA TGTGCCAGCAGCTTAGGCGTGTGGAGAACCATATATTTT.

The chain links TRBV4-3 to TRBJ2-2; D not certain. The germline V and J ends were trimmed by 0 bases and 7 bases, with 6 bases remaining between them. Germline V lookup: CDR1 LGHNA, CDR2 YSLEER. CDR3 length: 13 amino acids. CDR3 amino acids: CASSQDSIGELFF. The CDR3 nucleotides read TGCGCCAGCAGCCAAGATAGTATCGGGGAGCTGTTTTTT.

Only one count was recorded for this clone. The rearrangement joins TRBV30 to TRBJ2-7; 7 nucleotides agree with TRBD2. J was trimmed by 0 bases and V by 3 bases; bases with no gene match: 8. The CDR3 covers 15 residues. The V gene's germline CDR1 is GTSNPN and CDR2 SVGIG (reference sequence). CDR3 DNA: TGTGCCTGGAGGGGGGAGCGGGGTTCCTCCTACGAGCAGTACTTC. It encodes CAWRGERGSSYEQYF.

V is TRBV10-3 and J is TRBJ1-2; D possibly corresponds to TRBD1 (5 bases). Per the germline V gene, CDR1 is ENHRY and CDR2 is SYGVKD. V was pared by 6 bases and J by 2 bases, with 13 bases between. The CDR3 consists of 14 residues. The CDR3 DNA reads TGTGCCATCAGCCCCCCGGGGGGGAACTATGGCTACACCTTC. Translated, it gives CAISPPGGNYGYTF.